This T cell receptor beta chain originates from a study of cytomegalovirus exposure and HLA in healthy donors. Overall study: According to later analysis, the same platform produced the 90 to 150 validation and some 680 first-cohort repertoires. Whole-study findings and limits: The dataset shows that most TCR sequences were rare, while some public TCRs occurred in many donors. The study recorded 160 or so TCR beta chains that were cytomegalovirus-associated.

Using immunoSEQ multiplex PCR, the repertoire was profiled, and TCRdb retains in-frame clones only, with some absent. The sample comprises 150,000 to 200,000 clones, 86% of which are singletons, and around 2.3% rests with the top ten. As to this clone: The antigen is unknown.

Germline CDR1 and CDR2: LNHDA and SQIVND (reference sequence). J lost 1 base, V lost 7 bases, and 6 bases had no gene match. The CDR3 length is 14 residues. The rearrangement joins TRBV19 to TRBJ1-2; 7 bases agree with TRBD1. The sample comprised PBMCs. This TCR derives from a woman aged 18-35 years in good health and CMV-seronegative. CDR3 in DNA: TGTGCCAGTACCCCGGACAGGTATAACTATGGCTACACCTTC. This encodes CASTPDRYNYGYTF.